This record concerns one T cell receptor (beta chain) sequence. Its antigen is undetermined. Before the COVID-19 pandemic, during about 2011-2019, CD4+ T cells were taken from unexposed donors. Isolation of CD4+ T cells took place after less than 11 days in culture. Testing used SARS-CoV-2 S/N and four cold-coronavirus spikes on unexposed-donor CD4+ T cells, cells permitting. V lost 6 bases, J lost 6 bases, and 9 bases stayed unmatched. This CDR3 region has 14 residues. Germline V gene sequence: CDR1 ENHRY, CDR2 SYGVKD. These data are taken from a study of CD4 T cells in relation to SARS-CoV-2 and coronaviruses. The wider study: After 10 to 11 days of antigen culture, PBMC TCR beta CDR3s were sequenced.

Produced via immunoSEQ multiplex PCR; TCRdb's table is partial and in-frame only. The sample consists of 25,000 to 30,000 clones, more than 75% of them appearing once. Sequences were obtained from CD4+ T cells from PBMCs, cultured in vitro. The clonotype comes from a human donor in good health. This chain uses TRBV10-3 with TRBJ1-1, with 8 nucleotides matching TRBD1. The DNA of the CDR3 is TGTGCCATCAGACAGGACAGGGCAGGTCCTGAAGCTTTCTTT. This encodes CAIRQDRAGPEAFF.